This TCR beta chain was retrieved from a study of blood T cell repertoires in COVID-19. Produced via immunoSEQ multiplex PCR; TCRdb's table is partial and in-frame only. The sample contains around 150,000 clones, approximately 86% of which appear only once. The CDR3 is 13 amino acids. Germline CDR1 SGHRS, CDR2 YFSETQ. V lost 0 bases to trimming and J lost 3 bases, with 7 bases between them. The sample consisted of peripheral blood. The chain joins TRBV5-1 to TRBJ2-7, with D unclear. The sequence derives from a woman between 55 and 75 years old who had recovered from COVID-19. CDR3 in DNA: TGCGCCAGCAGCTTGGACAGCTTCTACGAGCAGTACTTC. This encodes CASSLDSFYEQYF.